This T cell receptor beta chain is from a study of control samples from healthy donors and cancer patients. Libraries were prepared by immunoSEQ multiplex PCR; TCRdb keeps only in-frame clonotypes and omits some of them. Of about 55,000 clones in the sample, about 96% were seen once. This CDR3 comprises 17 residues. Trimming cost V 6 bases and J 4 bases; bases outside gene matches: 12. Germline CDR1 is MDHEN and CDR2 is SYDVKM. This chain connects TRBV28 to TRBJ2-3; 11 nucleotides align to TRBD1. Input material: blood. This sequence originates from a woman aged 18-30 years in good health. In nucleotides, the CDR3 is TGTGCCAGCAGACAACCCCTCGGACAGGGGGCCCCAGATACGCAGTATTTT. Translation gives CASRQPLGQGAPDTQYF.